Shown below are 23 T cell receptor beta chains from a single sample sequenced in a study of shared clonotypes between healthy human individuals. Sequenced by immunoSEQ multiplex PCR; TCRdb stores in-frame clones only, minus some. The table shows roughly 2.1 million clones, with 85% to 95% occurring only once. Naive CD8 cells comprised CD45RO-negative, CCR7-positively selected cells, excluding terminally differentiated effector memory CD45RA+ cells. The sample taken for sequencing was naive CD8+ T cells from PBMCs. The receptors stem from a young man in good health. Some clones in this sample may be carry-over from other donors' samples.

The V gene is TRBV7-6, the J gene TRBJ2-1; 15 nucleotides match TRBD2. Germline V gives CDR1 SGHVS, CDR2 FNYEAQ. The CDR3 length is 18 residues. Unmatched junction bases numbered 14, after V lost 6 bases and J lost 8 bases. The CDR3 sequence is CASSPVREGLAGGHEQFF. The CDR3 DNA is TGTGCCAGCAGTCCTGTGCGGGAGGGACTAGCGGGAGGACATGAGCAGTTCTTC. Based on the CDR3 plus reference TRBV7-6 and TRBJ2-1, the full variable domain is GAGVSQSPRYKVTKRGQDVALRCDPISGHVSLYWYRQALGQGPEFLTYFNYEAQQDKSGLPNDRFSAERPEGSISTLTIQRTEQRDSAMYRCASSPVREGLAGGHEQFFGPGTRLTVL.

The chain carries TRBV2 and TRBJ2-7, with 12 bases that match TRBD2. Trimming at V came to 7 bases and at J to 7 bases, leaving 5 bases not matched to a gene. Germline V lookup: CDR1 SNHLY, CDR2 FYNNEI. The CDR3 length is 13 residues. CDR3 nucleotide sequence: TGTGCCAGCACCTTACTAGCGGGAGGAGAGCAGTACTTC. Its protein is CASTLLAGGEQYF.

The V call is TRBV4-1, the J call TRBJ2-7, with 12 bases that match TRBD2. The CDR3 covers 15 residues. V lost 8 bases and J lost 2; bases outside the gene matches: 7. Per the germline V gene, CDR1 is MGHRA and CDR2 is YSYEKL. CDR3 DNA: TGCGCCAGCGCTCTAGCGGGAGGGCCCGCCTACGAGCAGTACTTC. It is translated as CASALAGGPAYEQYF.

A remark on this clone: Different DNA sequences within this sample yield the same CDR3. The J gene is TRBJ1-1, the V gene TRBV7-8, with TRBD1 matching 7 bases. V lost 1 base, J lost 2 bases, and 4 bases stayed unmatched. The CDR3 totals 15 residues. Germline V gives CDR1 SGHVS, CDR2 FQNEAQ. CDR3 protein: CASSLDRGSNTEAFF. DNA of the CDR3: TGTGCCAGCAGCTTAGACAGGGGCTCAAACACTGAAGCTTTCTTT.

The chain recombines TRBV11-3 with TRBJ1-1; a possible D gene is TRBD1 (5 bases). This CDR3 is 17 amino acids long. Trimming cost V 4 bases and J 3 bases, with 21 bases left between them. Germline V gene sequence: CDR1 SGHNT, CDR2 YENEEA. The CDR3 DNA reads TGTGCCAGCAGCTCCGACGGGGGTCTCGGGTCGGACACTGAAGCTTTCTTT. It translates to CASSSDGGLGSDTEAFF. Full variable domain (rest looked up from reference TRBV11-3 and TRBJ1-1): EAGVVQSPRYKIIEKKQPVAFWCNPISGHNTLYWYLQNLGQGPELLIRYENEEAVDDSQLPKDRFSAERLKGVDSTLKIQPAELGDSAVYLCASSSDGGLGSDTEAFFGQGTRLTVV.

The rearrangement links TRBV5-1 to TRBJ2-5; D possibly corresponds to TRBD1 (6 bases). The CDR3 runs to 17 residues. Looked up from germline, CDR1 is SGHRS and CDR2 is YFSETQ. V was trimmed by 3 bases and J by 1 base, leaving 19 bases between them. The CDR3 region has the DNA TGCGCCAGCAGCTCGAACAGGGTCAAAACCTTCCAAGAGACCCAGTACTTC. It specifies CASSSNRVKTFQETQYF. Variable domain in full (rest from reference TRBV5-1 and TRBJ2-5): KAGVTQTPRYLIKTRGQQVTLSCSPISGHRSVSWYQQTPGQGLQFLFEYFSETQRNKGNFPGRFSGRQFSNSRSEMNVSTLELGDSALYLCASSSNRVKTFQETQYFGPGTRLLVL.

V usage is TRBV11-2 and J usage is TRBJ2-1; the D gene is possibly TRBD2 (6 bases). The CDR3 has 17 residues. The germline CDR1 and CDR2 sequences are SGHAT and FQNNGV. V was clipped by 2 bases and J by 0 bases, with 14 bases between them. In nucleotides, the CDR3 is TGTGCCAGCAGCTTATCCCTAGCGACGGGCTCCTACAATGAGCAGTTCTTC. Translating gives CASSLSLATGSYNEQFF.

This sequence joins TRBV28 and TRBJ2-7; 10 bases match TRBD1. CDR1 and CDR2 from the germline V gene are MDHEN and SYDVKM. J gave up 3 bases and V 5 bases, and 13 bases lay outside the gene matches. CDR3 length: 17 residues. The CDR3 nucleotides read TGTGCCAGCAGTAACCGGGACAGGGGCCGACCTCTCTACGAGCAGTACTTC. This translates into CASSNRDRGRPLYEQYF.

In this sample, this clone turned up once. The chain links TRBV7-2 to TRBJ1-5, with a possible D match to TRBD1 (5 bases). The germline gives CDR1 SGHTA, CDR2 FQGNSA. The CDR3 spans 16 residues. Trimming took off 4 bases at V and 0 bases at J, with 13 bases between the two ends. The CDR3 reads CASSWGRKVSNQPQHF. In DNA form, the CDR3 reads TGTGCCAGCAGCTGGGGACGGAAAGTTAGCAATCAGCCCCAGCATTTT.

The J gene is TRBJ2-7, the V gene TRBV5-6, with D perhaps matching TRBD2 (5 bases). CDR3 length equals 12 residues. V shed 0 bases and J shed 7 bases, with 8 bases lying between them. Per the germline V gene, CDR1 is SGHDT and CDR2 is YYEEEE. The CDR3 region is CASSLGLPEQYF. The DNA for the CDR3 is TGTGCCAGCAGCTTGGGACTACCTGAGCAGTACTTC.

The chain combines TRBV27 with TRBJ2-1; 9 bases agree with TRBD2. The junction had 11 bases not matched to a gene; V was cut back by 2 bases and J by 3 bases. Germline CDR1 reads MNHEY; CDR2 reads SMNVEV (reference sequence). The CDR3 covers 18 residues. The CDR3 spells CASSLGAGGLSNYNEQFF. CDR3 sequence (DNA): TGTGCCAGCAGTTTAGGAGCGGGAGGCCTCTCCAACTACAATGAGCAGTTCTTC.

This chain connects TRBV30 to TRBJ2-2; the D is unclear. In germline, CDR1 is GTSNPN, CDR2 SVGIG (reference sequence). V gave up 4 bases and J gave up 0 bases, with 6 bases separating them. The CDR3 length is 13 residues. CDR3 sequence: CAWTLSNTGELFF. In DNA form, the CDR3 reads TGTGCCTGGACACTCTCGAACACCGGGGAGCTGTTTTTT. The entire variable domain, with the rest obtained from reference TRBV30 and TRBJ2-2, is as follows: SQTIHQWPATLVQPVGSPLSLECTVEGTSNPNLYWYRQAAGRGLQLLFYSVGIGQISSEVPQNLSASRPQDRQFILSSKKLLLSDSGFYLCAWTLSNTGELFFGEGSRLTVL.

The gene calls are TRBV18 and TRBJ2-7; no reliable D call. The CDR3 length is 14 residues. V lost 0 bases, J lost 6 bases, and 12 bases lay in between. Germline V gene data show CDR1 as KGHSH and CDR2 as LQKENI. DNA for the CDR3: TGTGCCAGCTCACCACCGGAACTACGCCGCGAGCAGTACTTC. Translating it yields CASSPPELRREQYF. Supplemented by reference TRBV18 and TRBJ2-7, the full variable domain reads NAGVMQNPRHLVRRRGQEARLRCSPMKGHSHVYWYRQLPEEGLKFMVYLQKENIIDESGMPKERFSAEFPKEGPSILRIQQVVRGDSAAYFCASSPPELRREQYFGPGTRLTVT.

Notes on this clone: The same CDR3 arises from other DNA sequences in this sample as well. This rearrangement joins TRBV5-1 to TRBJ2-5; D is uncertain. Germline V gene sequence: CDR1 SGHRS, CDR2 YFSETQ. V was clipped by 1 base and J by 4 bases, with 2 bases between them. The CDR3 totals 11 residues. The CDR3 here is CASSLRETQYF. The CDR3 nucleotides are TGCGCCAGCAGCTTGCGAGAGACCCAGTACTTC.

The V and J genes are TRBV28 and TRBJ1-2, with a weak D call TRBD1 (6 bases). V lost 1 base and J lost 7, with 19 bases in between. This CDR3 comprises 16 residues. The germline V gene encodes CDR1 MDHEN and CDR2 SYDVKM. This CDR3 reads CASSLSTEAGAFGYTF. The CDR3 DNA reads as TGTGCCAGCAGTTTATCAACGGAGGCAGGGGCCTTTGGCTACACCTTC.

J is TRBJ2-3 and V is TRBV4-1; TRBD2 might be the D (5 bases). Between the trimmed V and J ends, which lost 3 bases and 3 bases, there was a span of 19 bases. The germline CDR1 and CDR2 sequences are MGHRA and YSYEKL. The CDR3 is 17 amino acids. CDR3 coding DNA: TGCGCCAGCAGCCACCTTTTGGACCAACTAGAGACAGATACGCAGTATTTT. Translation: CASSHLLDQLETDTQYF.

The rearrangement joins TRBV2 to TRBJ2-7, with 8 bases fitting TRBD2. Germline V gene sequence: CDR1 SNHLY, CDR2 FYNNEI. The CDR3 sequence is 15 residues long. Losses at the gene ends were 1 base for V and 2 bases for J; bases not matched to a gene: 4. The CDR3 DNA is TGTGCCAGCAGTGAAGGAATAGCGGGGACCTACGAGCAGTACTTC. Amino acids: CASSEGIAGTYEQYF.

CDR3 DNA sequence: TGTGCCAGCAGCTTAGGGGAGGGACTTCAGTACTTC. Protein product: CASSLGEGLQYF. This chain joins TRBV11-2 and TRBJ2-4, with TRBD2 matching over 7 bases. Germline V gene lookup returns CDR1 SGHAT and CDR2 FQNNGV. After removal of 1 base from V and 11 bases from J, the junction contained 2 bases not matched to a gene. CDR3 length: 12 residues.

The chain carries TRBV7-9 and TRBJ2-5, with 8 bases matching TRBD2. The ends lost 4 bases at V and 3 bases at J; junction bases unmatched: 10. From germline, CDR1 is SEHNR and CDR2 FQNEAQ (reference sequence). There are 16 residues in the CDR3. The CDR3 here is CASSSRVAGPEETQYF. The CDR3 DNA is TGTGCCAGCAGCTCCAGGGTAGCGGGGCCAGAAGAGACCCAGTACTTC. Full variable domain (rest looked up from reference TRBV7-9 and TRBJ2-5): DTGVSQNPRHKITKRGQNVTFRCDPISEHNRLYWYRQTLGQGPEFLTYFQNEAQLEKSRLLSDRFSAERPKGSFSTLEIQRTEQGDSAMYLCASSSRVAGPEETQYFGPGTRLLVL.

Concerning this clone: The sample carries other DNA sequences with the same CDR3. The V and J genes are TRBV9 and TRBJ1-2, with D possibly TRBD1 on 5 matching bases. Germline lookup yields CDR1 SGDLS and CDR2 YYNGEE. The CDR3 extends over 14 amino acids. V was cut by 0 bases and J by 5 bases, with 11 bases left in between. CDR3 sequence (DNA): TGTGCCAGCAGCGTAGCGGGGGGAGGGTATGGCTACACCTTC. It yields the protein CASSVAGGGYGYTF.

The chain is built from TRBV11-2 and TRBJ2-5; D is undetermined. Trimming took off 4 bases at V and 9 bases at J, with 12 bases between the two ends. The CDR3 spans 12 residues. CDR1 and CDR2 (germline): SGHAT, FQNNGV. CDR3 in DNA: TGTGCCAGCAGCTCCCCGGGTTTGGCCCAGTACTTC. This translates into CASSSPGLAQYF. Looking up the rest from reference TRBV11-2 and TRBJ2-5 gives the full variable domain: EAGVAQSPRYKIIEKRQSVAFWCNPISGHATLYWYQQILGQGPKLLIQFQNNGVVDDSQLPKDRFSAERLKGVDSTLKIQPAKLEDSAVYLCASSSPGLAQYFGPGTRLLVL.

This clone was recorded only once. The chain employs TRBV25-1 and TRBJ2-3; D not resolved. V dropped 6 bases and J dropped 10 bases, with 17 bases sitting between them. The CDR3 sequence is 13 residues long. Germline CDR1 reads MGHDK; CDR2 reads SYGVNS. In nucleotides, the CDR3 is TGTGCCAGCAGGTGGGCTGGGATGGATGCGCAGTATTTT. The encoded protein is CASRWAGMDAQYF.

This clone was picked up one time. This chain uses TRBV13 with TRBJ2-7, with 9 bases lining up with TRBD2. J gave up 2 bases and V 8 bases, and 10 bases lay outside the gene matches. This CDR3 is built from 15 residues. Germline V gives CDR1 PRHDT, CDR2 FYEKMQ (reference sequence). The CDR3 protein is CASSAGAGGPYEQYF. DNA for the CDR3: TGTGCCAGCTCCGCCGGGGCGGGAGGGCCCTACGAGCAGTACTTC.